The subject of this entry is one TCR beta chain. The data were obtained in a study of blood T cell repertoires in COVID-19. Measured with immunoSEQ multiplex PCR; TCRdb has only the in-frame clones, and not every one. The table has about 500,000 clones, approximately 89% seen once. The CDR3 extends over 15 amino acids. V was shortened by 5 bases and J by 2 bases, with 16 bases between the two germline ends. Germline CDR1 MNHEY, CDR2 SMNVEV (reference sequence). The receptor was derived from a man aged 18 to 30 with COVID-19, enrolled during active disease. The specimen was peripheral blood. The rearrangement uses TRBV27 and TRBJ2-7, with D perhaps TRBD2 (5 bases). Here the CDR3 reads CASSPIRGLTYEQYF. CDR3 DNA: TGTGCCAGCAGTCCAATTCGGGGTCTCACCTACGAGCAGTACTTC.